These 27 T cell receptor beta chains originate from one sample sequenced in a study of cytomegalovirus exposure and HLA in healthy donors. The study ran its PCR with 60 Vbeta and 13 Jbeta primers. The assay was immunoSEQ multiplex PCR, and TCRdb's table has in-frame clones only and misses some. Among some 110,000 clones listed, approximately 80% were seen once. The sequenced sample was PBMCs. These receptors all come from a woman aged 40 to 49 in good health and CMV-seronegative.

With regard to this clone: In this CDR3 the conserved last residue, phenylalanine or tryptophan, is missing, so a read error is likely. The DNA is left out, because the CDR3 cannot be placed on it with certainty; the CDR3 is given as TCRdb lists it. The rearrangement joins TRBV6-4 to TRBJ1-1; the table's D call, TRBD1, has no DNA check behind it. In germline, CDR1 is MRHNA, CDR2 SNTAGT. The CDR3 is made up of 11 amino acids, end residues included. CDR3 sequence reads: CASSATEDRFL.

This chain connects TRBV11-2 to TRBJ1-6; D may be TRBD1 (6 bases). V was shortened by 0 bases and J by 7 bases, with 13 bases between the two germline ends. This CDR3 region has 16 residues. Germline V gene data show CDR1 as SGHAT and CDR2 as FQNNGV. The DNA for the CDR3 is TGTGCCAGCAGCTTAGAGGTCGGGGGGCCCAATTCACCCCTCCACTTT. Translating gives CASSLEVGGPNSPLHF.

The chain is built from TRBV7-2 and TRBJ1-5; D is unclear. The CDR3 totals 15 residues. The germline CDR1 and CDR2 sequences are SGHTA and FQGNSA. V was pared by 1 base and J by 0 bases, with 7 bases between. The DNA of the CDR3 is TGTGCCAGCAGCTTAGTAGCAGTTAGCAATCAGCCCCAGCATTTT. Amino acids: CASSLVAVSNQPQHF.

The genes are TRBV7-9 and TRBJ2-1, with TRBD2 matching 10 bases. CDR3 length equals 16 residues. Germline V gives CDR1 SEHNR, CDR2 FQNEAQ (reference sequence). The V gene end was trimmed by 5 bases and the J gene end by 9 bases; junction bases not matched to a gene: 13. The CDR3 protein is CASSGLAGVSTGEQFF. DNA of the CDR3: TGTGCCAGCAGCGGTCTAGCGGGAGTGTCAACTGGTGAGCAGTTCTTC.

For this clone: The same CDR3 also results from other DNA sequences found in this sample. The CDR3 DNA reads TGCGCCAGCAGCTTGGGACAGATCAATGAGCAGTTCTTC. Its protein product is CASSLGQINEQFF. The chain is built from TRBV5-1 and TRBJ2-1; possibly TRBD1 for D (5 bases). The V gene's germline CDR1 is SGHRS and CDR2 YFSETQ. This CDR3 has 13 residues. Trimming shortened V by 0 bases and J by 6 bases, and 7 bases separated the two germline ends.

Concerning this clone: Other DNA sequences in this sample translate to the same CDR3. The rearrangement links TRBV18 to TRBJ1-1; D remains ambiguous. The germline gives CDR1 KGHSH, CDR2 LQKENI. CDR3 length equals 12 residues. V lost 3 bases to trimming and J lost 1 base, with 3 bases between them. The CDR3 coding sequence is TGTGCCAGCTCACCCAGGAACACTGAAGCTTTCTTT. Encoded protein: CASSPRNTEAFF. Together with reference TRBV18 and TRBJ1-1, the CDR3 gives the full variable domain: NAGVMQNPRHLVRRRGQEARLRCSPMKGHSHVYWYRQLPEEGLKFMVYLQKENIIDESGMPKERFSAEFPKEGPSILRIQQVVRGDSAAYFCASSPRNTEAFFGQGTRLTVV.

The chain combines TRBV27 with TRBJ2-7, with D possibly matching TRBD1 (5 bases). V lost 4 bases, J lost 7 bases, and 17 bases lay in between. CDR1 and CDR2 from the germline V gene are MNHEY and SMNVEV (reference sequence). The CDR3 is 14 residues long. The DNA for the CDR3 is TGTGCCAGCAGTTCGCAGTTGGGGCAGGGAGAGCAGTACTTC. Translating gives CASSSQLGQGEQYF.

The CDR3 reads CASSQSGTQQETQYF. CDR3 nucleotides: TGTGCCAGCTCACAATCCGGGACACAGCAAGAGACCCAGTACTTC. This sequence joins TRBV18 and TRBJ2-5, with D perhaps matching TRBD1 (6 bases). With 4 bases removed from V and 2 bases from J, the gap between germline ends came to 14 bases. This CDR3 has 15 amino acids. Germline loops: CDR1 KGHSH, CDR2 LQKENI.

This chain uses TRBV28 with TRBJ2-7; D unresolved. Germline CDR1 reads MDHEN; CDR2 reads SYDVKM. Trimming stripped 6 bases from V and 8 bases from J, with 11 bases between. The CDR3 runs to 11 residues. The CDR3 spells CASSETTQQYF. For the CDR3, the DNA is TGTGCCAGCAGCGAAACGACTCAGCAGTACTTC.

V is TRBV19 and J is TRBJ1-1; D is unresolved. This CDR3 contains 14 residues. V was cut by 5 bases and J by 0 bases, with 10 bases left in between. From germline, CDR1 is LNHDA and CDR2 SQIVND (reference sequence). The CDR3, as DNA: TGTGCCAGTAGTCCACAGTTCATGAACACTGAAGCTTTCTTT. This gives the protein CASSPQFMNTEAFF.

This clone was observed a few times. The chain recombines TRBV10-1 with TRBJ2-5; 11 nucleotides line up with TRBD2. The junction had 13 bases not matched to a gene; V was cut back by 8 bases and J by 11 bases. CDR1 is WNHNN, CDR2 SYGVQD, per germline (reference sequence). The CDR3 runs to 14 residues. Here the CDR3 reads CASRKTSGKEEQYF. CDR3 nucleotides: TGCGCCAGCCGAAAGACTAGCGGGAAGGAAGAGCAGTACTTC.

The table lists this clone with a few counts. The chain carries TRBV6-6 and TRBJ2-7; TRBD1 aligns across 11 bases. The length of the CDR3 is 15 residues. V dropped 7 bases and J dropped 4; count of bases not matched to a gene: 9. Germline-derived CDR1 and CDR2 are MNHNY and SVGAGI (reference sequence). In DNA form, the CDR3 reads TGTGCCAGCAAACCCCTCGGGACAGGGGGATACGAGCAGTACTTC. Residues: CASKPLGTGGYEQYF.

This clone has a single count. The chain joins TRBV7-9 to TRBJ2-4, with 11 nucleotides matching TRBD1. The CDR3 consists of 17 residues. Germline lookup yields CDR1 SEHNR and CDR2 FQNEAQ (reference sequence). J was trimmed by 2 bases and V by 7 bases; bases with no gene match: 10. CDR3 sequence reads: CASNRTGTGGSKNIQYF. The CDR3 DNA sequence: TGTGCCAGCAACCGGACTGGGACAGGGGGATCCAAAAACATTCAGTACTTC.

Here the CDR3 reads CASSEGDMRARTF. The CDR3 DNA reads TGTGCCAGCAGTGAAGGGGATATGAGGGCCCGGACCTTC. The chain joins TRBV25-1 to TRBJ1-2, with D unresolved. Germline assignment: CDR1 MGHDK and CDR2 SYGVNS. The V end lost 2 bases, the J end lost 14 bases, and 18 bases lay between the germline ends. This CDR3 has 13 residues.

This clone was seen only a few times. CDR3 amino acids: CASSLGASTIYF. As DNA, the CDR3 is TGTGCCAGCAGTTTAGGGGCTTCTACCATATATTTT. This rearrangement joins TRBV28 to TRBJ1-3, with D perhaps TRBD1 (5 bases). Germline V gene sequence: CDR1 MDHEN, CDR2 SYDVKM. V was shortened by 2 bases and J by 10 bases, with 9 bases between the two germline ends. This CDR3 has 12 amino acids. Drawing the rest from reference TRBV28 and TRBJ1-3, the complete variable domain is DVKVTQSSRYLVKRTGEKVFLECVQDMDHENMFWYRQDPGLGLRLIYFSYDVKMKEKGDIPEGYSVSREKKERFSLILESASTNQTSMYLCASSLGASTIYFGEGSWLTVV.

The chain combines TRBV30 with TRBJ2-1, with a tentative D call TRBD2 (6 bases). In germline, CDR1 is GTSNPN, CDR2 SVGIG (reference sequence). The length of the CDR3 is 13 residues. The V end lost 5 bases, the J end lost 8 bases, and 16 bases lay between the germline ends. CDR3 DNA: TGTGCCTGGTCGCGGACTACGGGCGATGAGCAGTTCTTC. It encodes CAWSRTTGDEQFF.

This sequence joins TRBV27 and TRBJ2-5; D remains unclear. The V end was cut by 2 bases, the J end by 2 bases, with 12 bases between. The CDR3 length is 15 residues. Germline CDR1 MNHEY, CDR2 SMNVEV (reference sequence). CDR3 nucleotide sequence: TGTGCCAGCAGTTTAGTTCTAGGCGGACAAGAGACCCAGTACTTC. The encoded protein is CASSLVLGGQETQYF.

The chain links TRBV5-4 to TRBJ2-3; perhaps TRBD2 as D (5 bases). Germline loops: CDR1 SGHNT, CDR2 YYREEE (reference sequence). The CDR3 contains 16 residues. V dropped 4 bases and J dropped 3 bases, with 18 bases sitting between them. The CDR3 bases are TGTGCCAGCAGCCCGGCCGGTGGAACGGGGACAGATACGCAGTATTTT. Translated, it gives CASSPAGGTGTDTQYF.

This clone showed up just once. As DNA, the CDR3 is TGTGCCAGCAGTCCCCCACGAGTCTTTAAGCTATTCACTAGCACAGATACGCAGTATTTT. This encodes CASSPPRVFKLFTSTDTQYF. This chain joins TRBV28 and TRBJ2-3; no definite D call. The CDR3 runs to 20 residues. Germline-derived CDR1 and CDR2 are MDHEN and SYDVKM. Trimming took 5 bases from V and 0 from J, leaving 27 bases between them.

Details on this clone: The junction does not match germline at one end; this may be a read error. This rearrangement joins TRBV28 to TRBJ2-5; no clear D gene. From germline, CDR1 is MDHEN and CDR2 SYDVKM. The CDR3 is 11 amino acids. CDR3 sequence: CTSSLRETQYF. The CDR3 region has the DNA TGTACCAGCAGTTTGAGGGAGACCCAGTACTTC.

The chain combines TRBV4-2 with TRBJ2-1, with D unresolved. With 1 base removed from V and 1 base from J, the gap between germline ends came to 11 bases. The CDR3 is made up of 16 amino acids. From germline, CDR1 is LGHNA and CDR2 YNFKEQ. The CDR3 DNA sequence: TGTGCCAGCAGCCAAGTTTTGACGGGTTCCTACAATGAGCAGTTCTTC. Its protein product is CASSQVLTGSYNEQFF.

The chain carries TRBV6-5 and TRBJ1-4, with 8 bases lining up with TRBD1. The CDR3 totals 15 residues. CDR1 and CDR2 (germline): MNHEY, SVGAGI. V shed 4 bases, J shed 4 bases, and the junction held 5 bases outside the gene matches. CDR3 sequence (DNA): TGTGCCAGCAGTTCGGACACAGGGGGTAATGAAAAACTGTTTTTT. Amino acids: CASSSDTGGNEKLFF.

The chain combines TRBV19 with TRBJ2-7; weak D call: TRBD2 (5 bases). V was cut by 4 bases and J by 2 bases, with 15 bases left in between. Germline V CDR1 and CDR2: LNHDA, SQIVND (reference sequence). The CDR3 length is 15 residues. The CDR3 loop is CASSKQWTEAYEQYF. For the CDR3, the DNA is TGTGCCAGTAGTAAACAGTGGACGGAGGCCTACGAGCAGTACTTC.

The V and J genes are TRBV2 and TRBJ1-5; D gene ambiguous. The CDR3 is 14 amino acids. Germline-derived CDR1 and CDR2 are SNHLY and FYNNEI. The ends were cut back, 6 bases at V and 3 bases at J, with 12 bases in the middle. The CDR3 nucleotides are TGTGCCAGCAGAGGTCCAGGCATCAATCAGCCCCAGCATTTT. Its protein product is CASRGPGINQPQHF.

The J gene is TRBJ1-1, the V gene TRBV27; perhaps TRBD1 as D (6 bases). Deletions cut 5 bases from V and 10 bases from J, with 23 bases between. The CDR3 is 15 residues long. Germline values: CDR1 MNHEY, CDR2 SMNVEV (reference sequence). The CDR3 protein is CASSRTLKQGWVAFF. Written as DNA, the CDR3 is TGTGCCAGCAGTCGGACCCTCAAACAGGGTTGGGTAGCTTTCTTT.

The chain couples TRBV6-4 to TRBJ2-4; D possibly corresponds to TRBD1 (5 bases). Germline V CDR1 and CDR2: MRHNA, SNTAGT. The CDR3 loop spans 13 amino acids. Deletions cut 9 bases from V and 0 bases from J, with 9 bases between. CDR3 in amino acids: CARDTLAKNIQYF. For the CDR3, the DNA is TGTGCCAGGGACACGCTAGCCAAAAACATTCAGTACTTC.

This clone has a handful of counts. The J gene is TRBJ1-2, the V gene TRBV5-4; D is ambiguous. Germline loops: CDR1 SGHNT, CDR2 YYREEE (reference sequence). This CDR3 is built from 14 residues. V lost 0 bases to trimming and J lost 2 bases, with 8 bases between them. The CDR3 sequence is CASSLGGGNYGYTF. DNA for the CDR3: TGTGCCAGCAGCTTGGGCGGAGGAAACTATGGCTACACCTTC.